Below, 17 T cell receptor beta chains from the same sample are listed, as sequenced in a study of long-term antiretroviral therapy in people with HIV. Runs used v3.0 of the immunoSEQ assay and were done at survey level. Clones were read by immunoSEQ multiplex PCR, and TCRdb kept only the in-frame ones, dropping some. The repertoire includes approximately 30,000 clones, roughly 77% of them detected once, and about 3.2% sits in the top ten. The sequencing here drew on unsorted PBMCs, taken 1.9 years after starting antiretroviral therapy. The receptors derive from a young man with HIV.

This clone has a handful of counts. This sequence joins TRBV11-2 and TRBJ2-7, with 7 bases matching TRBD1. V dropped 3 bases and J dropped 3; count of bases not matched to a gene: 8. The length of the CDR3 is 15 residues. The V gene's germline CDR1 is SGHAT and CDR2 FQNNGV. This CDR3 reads CASSFTGESGYEQYV. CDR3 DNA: TGTGCCAGCAGCTTTACAGGGGAATCGGGCTACGAGCAGTACGTC.

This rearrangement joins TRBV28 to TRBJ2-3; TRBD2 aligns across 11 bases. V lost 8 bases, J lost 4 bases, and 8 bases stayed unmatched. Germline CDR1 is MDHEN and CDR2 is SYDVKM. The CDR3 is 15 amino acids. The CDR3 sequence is CASGTLAGGADTQYF. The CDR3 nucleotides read TGTGCCAGCGGGACTCTAGCGGGGGGTGCAGATACGCAGTATTTT.

CDR3 sequence: CASSQATGGWAEAFF. The CDR3 DNA follows: TGTGCCAGCAGCCAAGCTACAGGGGGCTGGGCTGAAGCTTTCTTT. The chain couples TRBV7-2 to TRBJ1-1; 9 bases line up with TRBD1. Looked up from germline, CDR1 is SGHTA and CDR2 is FQGNSA. The CDR3 runs 15 residues. V was pared by 5 bases and J by 6 bases, with 10 bases of the junction left unmatched.

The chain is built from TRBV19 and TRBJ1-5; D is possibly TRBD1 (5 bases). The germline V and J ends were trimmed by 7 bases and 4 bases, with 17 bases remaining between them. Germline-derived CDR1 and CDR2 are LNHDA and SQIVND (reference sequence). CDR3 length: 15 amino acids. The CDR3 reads CASTQTWGLNQPQHF. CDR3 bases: TGTGCCAGTACACAAACCTGGGGCTTAAATCAGCCCCAGCATTTT.

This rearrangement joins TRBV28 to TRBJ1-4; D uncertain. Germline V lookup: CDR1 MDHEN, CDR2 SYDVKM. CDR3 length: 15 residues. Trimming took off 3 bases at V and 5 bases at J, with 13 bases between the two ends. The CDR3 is CASSLRDYMNEKLFF. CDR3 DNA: TGTGCCAGCAGTTTGAGGGATTATATGAATGAAAAACTGTTTTTT.

The CDR3 bases are TGTGCCAGCAGTCCGTCGGCCCAAGAGACCCAGTACTTC. As protein: CASSPSAQETQYF. V and J are TRBV28 and TRBJ2-5; D unresolved. V lost 5 bases to trimming and J lost 1 base, with 8 bases between them. Germline V gives CDR1 MDHEN, CDR2 SYDVKM. This CDR3 has 13 residues.

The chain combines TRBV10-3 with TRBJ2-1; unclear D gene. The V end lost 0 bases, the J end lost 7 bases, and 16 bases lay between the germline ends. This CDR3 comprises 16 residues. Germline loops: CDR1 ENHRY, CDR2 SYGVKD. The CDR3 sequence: CAISESTPGDGNEQFF. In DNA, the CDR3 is TGTGCCATCAGTGAGTCGACCCCCGGCGATGGGAATGAGCAGTTCTTC.

The CDR3 reads CASSPRTSGGLNTGELFF. CDR3 nucleotides: TGCGCCAGCAGCCCGCGGACTAGCGGGGGCCTGAACACCGGGGAGCTGTTTTTT. The chain uses TRBV5-1 and TRBJ2-2; 13 bases map to TRBD2. The CDR3 extends over 18 amino acids. The V gene's germline CDR1 is SGHRS and CDR2 YFSETQ. V lost 4 bases to trimming and J lost 1 base; unmatched junction nucleotides: 7.

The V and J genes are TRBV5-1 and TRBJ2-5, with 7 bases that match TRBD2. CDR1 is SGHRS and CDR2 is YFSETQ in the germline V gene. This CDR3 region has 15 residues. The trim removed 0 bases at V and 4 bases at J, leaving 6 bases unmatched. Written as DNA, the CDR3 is TGCGCCAGCAGCTTGGGAGTTCGCGGGGGAGAGACCCAGTACTTC. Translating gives CASSLGVRGGETQYF.

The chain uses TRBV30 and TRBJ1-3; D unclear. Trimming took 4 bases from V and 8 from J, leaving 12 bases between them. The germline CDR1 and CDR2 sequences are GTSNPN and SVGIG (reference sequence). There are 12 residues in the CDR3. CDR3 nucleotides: TGTGCCTGGACGGGCTATAGGGACACCATATATTTT. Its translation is CAWTGYRDTIYF.

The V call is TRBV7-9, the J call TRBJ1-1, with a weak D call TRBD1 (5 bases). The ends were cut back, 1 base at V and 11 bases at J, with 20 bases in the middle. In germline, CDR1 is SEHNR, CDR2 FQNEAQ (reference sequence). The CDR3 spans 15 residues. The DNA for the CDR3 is TGTGCCAGCAGCTTAGTGGGTCAGGGTAATGTTGGGGCTTTCTTT. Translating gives CASSLVGQGNVGAFF.

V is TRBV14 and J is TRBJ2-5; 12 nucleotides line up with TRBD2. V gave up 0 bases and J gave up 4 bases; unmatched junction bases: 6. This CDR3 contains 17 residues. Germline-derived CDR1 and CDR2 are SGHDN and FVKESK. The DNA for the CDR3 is TGTGCCAGCAGCCAAGAGGCTAGCGGGGGGGCTGGAGAGACCCAGTACTTC. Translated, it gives CASSQEASGGAGETQYF.

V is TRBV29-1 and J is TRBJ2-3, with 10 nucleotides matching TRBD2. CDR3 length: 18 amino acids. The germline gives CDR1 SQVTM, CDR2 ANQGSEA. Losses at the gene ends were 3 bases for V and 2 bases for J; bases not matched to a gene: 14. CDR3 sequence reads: CSVDAFLAGEGSTDTQYF. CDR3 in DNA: TGCAGCGTTGATGCGTTCCTAGCGGGGGAGGGGTCCACAGATACGCAGTATTTT.

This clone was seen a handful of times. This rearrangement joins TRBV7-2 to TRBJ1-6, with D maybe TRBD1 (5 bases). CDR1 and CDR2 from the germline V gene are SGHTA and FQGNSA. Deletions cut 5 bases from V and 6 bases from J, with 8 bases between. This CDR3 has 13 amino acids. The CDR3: CASSRGGNSPLHF. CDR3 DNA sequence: TGTGCCAGCAGCCGCGGGGGTAATTCACCCCTCCACTTT.

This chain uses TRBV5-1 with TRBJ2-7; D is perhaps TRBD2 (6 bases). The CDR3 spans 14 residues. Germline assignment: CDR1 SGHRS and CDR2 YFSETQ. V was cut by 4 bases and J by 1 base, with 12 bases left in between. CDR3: CASSAMTSSYEQYF. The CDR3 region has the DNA TGCGCCAGCAGCGCTATGACTAGTTCCTACGAGCAGTACTTC.

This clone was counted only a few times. The CDR3 here is CASSLGDGDSPLHF. The CDR3 DNA is TGCGCCAGCAGCTTGGGGGACGGGGATTCACCCCTCCACTTT. The J gene is TRBJ1-6, the V gene TRBV5-1; D is possibly TRBD1 (5 bases). The CDR3 covers 14 residues. V shed 0 bases and J shed 8 bases, with 9 bases lying between them. Per the germline V gene, CDR1 is SGHRS and CDR2 is YFSETQ.

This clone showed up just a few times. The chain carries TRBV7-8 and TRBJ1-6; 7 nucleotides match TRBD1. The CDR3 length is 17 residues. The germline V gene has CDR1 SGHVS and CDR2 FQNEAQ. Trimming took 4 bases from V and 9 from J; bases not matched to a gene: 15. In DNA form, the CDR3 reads TGTGCCAGCAGCTCTCCTCTGGGGGACAGCCACCTTTCACCCCTCCACTTT. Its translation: CASSSPLGDSHLSPLHF. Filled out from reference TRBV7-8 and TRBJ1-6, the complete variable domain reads GAGVSQSPRYKVAKRGQDVALRCDPISGHVSLFWYQQALGQGPEFLTYFQNEAQLDKSGLPSDRFFAERPEGSVSTLKIQRTQQEDSAVYLCASSSPLGDSHLSPLHFGNGTRLTVT.